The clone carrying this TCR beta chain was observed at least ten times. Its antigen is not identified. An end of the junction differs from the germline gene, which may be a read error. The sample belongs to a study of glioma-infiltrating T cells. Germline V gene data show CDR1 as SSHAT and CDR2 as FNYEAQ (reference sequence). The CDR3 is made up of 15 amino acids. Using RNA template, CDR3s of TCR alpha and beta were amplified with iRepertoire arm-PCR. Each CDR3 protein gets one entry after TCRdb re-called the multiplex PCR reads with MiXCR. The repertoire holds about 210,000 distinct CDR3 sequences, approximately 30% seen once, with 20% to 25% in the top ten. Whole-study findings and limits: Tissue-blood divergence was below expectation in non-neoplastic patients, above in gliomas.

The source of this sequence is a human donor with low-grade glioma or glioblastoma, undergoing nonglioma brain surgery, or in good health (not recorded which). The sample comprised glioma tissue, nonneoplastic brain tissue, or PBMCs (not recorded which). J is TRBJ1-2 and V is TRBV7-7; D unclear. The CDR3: CASSLAHQEGYGYTF. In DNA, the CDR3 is TGTGCTAGCAGCTTAGCCCACCAGGAGGGCTATGGCTACACCTTC.